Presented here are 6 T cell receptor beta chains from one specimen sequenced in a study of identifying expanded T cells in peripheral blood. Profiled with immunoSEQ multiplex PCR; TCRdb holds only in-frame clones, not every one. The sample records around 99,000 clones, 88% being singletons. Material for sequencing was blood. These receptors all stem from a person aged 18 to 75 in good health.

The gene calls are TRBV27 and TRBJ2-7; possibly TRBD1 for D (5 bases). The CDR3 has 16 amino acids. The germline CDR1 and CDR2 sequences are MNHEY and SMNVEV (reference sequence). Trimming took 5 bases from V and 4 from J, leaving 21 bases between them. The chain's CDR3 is CASSLRTLEPKYEQYF. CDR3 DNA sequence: TGTGCCAGCAGTCTCCGGACACTCGAGCCGAAGTACGAGCAGTACTTC.

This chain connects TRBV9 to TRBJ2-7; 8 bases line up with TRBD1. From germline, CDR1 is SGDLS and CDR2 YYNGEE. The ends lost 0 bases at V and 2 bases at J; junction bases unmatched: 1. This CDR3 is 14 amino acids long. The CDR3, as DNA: TGTGCCAGCAGCGTAGCACAGGGGGCCTACGAGCAGTACTTC. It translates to CASSVAQGAYEQYF.

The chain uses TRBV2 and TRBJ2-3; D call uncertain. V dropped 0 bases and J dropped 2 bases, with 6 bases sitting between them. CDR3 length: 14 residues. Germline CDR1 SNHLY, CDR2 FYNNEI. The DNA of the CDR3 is TGTGCCAGCAGTGAAGCGCTTCACACAGATACGCAGTATTTT. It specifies CASSEALHTDTQYF.

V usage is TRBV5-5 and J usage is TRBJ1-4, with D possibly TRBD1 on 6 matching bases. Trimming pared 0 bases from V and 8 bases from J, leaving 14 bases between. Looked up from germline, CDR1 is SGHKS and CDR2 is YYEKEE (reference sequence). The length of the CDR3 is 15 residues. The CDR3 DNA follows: TGTGCCAGCAGCTTGGGTGGGGGGCTGGAGGAAAAACTGTTTTTT. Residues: CASSLGGGLEEKLFF.

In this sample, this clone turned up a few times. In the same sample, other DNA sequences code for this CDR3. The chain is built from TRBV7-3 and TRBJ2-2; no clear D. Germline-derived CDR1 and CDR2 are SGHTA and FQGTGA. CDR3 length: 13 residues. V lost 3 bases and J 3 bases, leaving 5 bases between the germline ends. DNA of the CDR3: TGTGCCAGCAGCTTCGGGTACACCGGGGAGCTGTTTTTT. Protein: CASSFGYTGELFF. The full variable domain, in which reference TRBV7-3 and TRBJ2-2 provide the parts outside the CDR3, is GAGVSQTPSNKVTEKGKYVELRCDPISGHTALYWYRQSLGQGPEFLIYFQGTGAADDSGLPNDRFFAVRPEGSVSTLKIQRTERGDSAVYLCASSFGYTGELFFGEGSRLTVL.

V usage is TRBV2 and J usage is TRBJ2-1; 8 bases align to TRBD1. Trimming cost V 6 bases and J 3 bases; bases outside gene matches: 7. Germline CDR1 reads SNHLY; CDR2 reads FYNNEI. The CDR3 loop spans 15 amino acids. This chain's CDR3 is CASRPVTGGYNEQFF. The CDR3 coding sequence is TGTGCCAGCAGACCCGTAACAGGGGGCTACAATGAGCAGTTCTTC.